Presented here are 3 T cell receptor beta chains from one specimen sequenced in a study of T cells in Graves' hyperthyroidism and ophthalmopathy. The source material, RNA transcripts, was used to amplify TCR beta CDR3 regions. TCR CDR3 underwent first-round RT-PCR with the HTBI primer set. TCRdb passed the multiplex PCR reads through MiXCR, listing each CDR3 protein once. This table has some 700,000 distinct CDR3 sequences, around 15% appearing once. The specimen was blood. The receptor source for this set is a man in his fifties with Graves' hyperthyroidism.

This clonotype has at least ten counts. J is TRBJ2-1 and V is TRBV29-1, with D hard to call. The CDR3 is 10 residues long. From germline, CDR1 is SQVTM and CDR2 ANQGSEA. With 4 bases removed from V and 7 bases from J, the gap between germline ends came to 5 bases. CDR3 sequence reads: CSVVRNEQFF. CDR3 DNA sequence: TGCAGCGTTGTGCGAAATGAGCAGTTCTTC.

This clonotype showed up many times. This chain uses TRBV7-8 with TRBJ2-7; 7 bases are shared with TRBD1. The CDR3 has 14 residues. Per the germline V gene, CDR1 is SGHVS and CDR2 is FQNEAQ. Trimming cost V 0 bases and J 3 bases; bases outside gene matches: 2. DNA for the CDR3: TGTGCCAGCAGCTTAGCGGACAGGAGCTACGAGCAGTACTTC. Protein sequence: CASSLADRSYEQYF. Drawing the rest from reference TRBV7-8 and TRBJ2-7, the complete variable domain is GAGVSQSPRYKVAKRGQDVALRCDPISGHVSLFWYQQALGQGPEFLTYFQNEAQLDKSGLPSDRFFAERPEGSVSTLKIQRTQQEDSAVYLCASSLADRSYEQYFGPGTRLTVT.

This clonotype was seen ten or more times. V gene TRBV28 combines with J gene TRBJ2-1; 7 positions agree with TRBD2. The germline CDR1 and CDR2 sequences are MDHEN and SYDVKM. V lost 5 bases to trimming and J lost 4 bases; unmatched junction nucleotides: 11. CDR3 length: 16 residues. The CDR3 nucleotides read TGTGCCAGCAGTCCTCCCAAGGCGGGAGCTTACAATGAGCAGTTCTTC. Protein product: CASSPPKAGAYNEQFF.